Below, 21 T cell receptor beta chains from the same sample are listed, as sequenced in a study of T cells after posttransplantation cyclophosphamide. Method: immunoSEQ multiplex PCR; TCRdb's copy keeps in-frame clones and lacks some. The sample consists of approximately 40,000 clones, roughly 78% of them appearing once. Cyclophosphamide on days +3 and +4 followed busulfan-fludarabine conditioning and a marrow graft. Specimen: CD4+ T cells sorted from blood, collected 1,700 to 2,000 days after a stem cell transplant with posttransplant cyclophosphamide. Receptor source: a female patient aged 40 to 50 who received an allogeneic stem cell transplant from a related donor, was CMV-positive, and had no GVHD. A share of the T cells may be of graft donor origin.

The rearrangement links TRBV6-5 to TRBJ1-5, with a tentative D call TRBD1 (5 bases). V lost 7 bases to trimming and J lost 3 bases, with 10 bases between them. The CDR3 extends over 13 amino acids. CDR1 is MNHEY and CDR2 is SVGAGI in the germline V gene. Here the CDR3 DNA reads TGTGCCAGCACTCGCGGGGCCAATCAGCCCCAGCATTTT. This encodes CASTRGANQPQHF.

The chain links TRBV5-1 to TRBJ1-2; 8 positions match TRBD1. V trimming: 0 bases; J trimming: 0 bases; junction bases outside the gene matches: 1. Germline CDR1 reads SGHRS; CDR2 reads YFSETQ. CDR3 length: 15 amino acids. Here the CDR3 DNA reads TGCGCCAGCAGCTTGGGGACAGGGTCTAACTATGGCTACACCTTC. Encoded protein: CASSLGTGSNYGYTF.

The J gene is TRBJ1-6, the V gene TRBV18, with D possibly matching TRBD1 (5 bases). The CDR3 has 16 residues. Germline assignment: CDR1 KGHSH and CDR2 LQKENI. Trimming removed 3 bases from V and 7 bases from J, with 16 bases in between. The CDR3 DNA sequence: TGTGCCAGCTCACCTGAACAGGCAGGGAGGAATTCACCCCTCCACTTT. This translates into CASSPEQAGRNSPLHF.

This clone occurred a few times. V gene TRBV6-1 combines with J gene TRBJ1-6; no firm D call. The germline gives CDR1 MNHNS, CDR2 SASEGT. V was pared by 5 bases and J by 10 bases, with 12 bases between. This CDR3 is 13 amino acids long. The CDR3 here is CASSNFLQSPLHF. DNA for the CDR3: TGTGCCAGCAGTAACTTCCTACAGTCACCCCTCCACTTT.

This chain's CDR3 is CASSGTDRGNEKLFF. The DNA of the CDR3 is TGTGCCAGCAGTGGAACGGACAGGGGTAATGAAAAACTGTTTTTT. V usage is TRBV28 and J usage is TRBJ1-4, with 9 bases aligning to TRBD1. The J segment lost 4 bases and the V segment lost 5 bases, leaving 5 bases of the junction unmatched. The CDR3 runs to 15 residues. Germline CDR1 and CDR2: MDHEN and SYDVKM.

The chain recombines TRBV10-2 with TRBJ2-3; 8 nucleotides line up with TRBD2. V shed 5 bases, J shed 6 bases, and the junction held 7 bases outside the gene matches. The germline V gene encodes CDR1 WSHSY and CDR2 SAAADI. This CDR3 contains 14 residues. The CDR3 here is CASSIPGGPDTQYF. DNA of the CDR3: TGCGCCAGCAGTATTCCGGGGGGGCCCGATACGCAGTATTTT.

As concerns this clone: One end of the junction does not line up with germline, which may come from a read error. This chain connects TRBV7-7 to TRBJ2-5; D perhaps matches TRBD2 (6 bases). This CDR3 has 16 residues. Per the germline V gene, CDR1 is SSHAT and CDR2 is FNYEAQ (reference sequence). CDR3 DNA sequence: TGTGCTAGCAGCTTTGCGCCTTGGGGGGTCCAAGAGACCCAGTACTTC. Its translation is CASSFAPWGVQETQYF.

The chain recombines TRBV4-1 with TRBJ1-2; maybe TRBD1 (5 bases). Germline CDR1 is MGHRA and CDR2 is YSYEKL. This CDR3 is built from 13 residues. Trimming removed 1 base from V and 6 bases from J, with 9 bases in between. CDR3 sequence: CASSQALGDGYTF. CDR3 bases: TGCGCCAGCAGCCAAGCGTTAGGGGATGGCTACACCTTC.

The chain links TRBV4-1 to TRBJ1-3; D unclear. V lost 4 bases and J lost 4, with 5 bases in between. This CDR3 spans 12 amino acids. Germline assignment: CDR1 MGHRA and CDR2 YSYEKL. The CDR3 loop reads CASSPGGNTIYF. CDR3 in DNA: TGCGCCAGCAGCCCGGGGGGAAACACCATATATTTT.

V is TRBV5-1 and J is TRBJ1-1; D unresolved. Between the trimmed V and J ends, which lost 0 bases and 2 bases, there was a span of 5 bases. The germline gives CDR1 SGHRS, CDR2 YFSETQ. The CDR3 spans 13 residues. CDR3 residues: CASSLERNTEAFF. CDR3 nucleotide sequence: TGCGCCAGCAGCTTGGAGCGAAACACTGAAGCTTTCTTT.

This clone was observed a few times. The CDR3 bases are TGTGCCATCAGTGATCAGGGGAACACTGAAGCTTTCTTT. The encoded protein is CAISDQGNTEAFF. The rearrangement links TRBV10-3 to TRBJ1-1; the D gene is possibly TRBD1 (5 bases). The CDR3 length is 13 residues. CDR1 is ENHRY and CDR2 is SYGVKD in the germline V gene. V was cut by 3 bases and J by 1 base, with 6 bases left in between.

V gene TRBV5-1 combines with J gene TRBJ2-2; 9 bases fit TRBD1. The CDR3 totals 13 residues. In germline, CDR1 is SGHRS, CDR2 YFSETQ. V gave up 4 bases and J gave up 9 bases; unmatched junction bases: 4. Here the CDR3 reads CASSTDRGRELFF. The CDR3 coding sequence is TGCGCCAGCAGCACGGACAGGGGTCGGGAGCTGTTTTTT.

The chain recombines TRBV18 with TRBJ2-1, with 8 positions matching TRBD1. CDR1 is KGHSH, CDR2 LQKENI, per germline. The CDR3 consists of 18 residues. J lost 8 bases, V lost 6 bases, and 21 bases had no gene match. As DNA, the CDR3 is TGTGCCAGCTCTCAACTCCGGGACAGGAAAGTAGGTTTACATGAGCAGTTCTTC. The encoded protein is CASSQLRDRKVGLHEQFF.

J is TRBJ2-3 and V is TRBV11-2; TRBD1 agrees at 8 bases. J lost 0 bases, V lost 6 bases, and 2 bases had no gene match. The CDR3 length is 14 residues. CDR1 is SGHAT and CDR2 is FQNNGV in the germline V gene. CDR3 in amino acids: CASRRTGSTDTQYF. In DNA form, the CDR3 reads TGTGCCAGCAGACGGACAGGGAGCACAGATACGCAGTATTTT.

The chain employs TRBV5-4 and TRBJ2-1; tentative D call: TRBD2 (6 bases). The CDR3 has 15 residues. V was cut by 2 bases and J by 4 bases, with 13 bases left in between. Germline V gene data show CDR1 as SGHNT and CDR2 as YYREEE (reference sequence). CDR3 nucleotide sequence: TGTGCCAGCAGCTTCCCAGGGAGGCCTTACAATGAGCAGTTCTTC. Translating gives CASSFPGRPYNEQFF.

For the CDR3, the DNA is TGTGCCAGCAGCGTCCTAGCGGGGGCTACCAATGAGCAGTTCTTC. It codes for CASSVLAGATNEQFF. The chain employs TRBV9 and TRBJ2-1; the match to TRBD2 covers 10 bases. CDR1 is SGDLS and CDR2 is YYNGEE in the germline V gene. The CDR3 has 15 amino acids. V shed 2 bases and J 6 bases; nucleotides not matched to a gene: 5.

The chain recombines TRBV7-9 with TRBJ1-1; D gene unclear. Trimming pared 5 bases from V and 1 base from J, leaving 14 bases between. The germline V gene has CDR1 SEHNR and CDR2 FQNEAQ (reference sequence). This CDR3 is 15 amino acids long. CDR3 DNA: TGTGCCAGCAGCGGGCCCAGGACTGGGAACACTGAAGCTTTCTTT. This encodes CASSGPRTGNTEAFF. Full variable domain (missing parts from reference TRBV7-9 and TRBJ1-1): DTGVSQNPRHKITKRGQNVTFRCDPISEHNRLYWYRQTLGQGPEFLTYFQNEAQLEKSRLLSDRFSAERPKGSFSTLEIQRTEQGDSAMYLCASSGPRTGNTEAFFGQGTRLTVV.

The chain combines TRBV18 with TRBJ2-5; 8 bases line up with TRBD2. In germline, CDR1 is KGHSH, CDR2 LQKENI. The CDR3 consists of 15 residues. Losses at the gene ends were 6 bases for V and 2 bases for J; bases not matched to a gene: 8. The CDR3 DNA reads TGTGCCAGCTCGGATAGACTAGCGTCGCAAGAGACCCAGTACTTC. Translation gives CASSDRLASQETQYF.

The rearrangement links TRBV4-2 to TRBJ2-3; D is undetermined. V was shortened by 0 bases and J by 1 base, with 11 bases between the two germline ends. CDR3 length: 16 amino acids. Germline CDR1 reads LGHNA; CDR2 reads YNFKEQ. The CDR3 region has the DNA TGTGCCAGCAGCCAAGAGCTCAGGTCCGGCACAGATACGCAGTATTTT. This gives the protein CASSQELRSGTDTQYF.

This clone was picked up a small number of times. V and J are TRBV2 and TRBJ2-7, with TRBD2 matching 9 bases. V gave up 6 bases and J gave up 4 bases; unmatched junction bases: 7. The CDR3 runs 14 residues. CDR1 is SNHLY, CDR2 FYNNEI, per germline. CDR3 sequence reads: CASRLAGNLYEQYF. The CDR3 nucleotides read TGTGCCAGCAGGCTAGCGGGGAACCTTTACGAGCAGTACTTC.

The chain has TRBV6-5 and TRBJ2-7; D may be TRBD2 (6 bases). CDR3 length: 15 residues. The V gene's germline CDR1 is MNHEY and CDR2 SVGAGI. V lost 0 bases and J lost 1, with 10 bases in between. The CDR3 DNA reads as TGTGCCAGCAGTTACTCCATCGGGAGTTCCTACGAGCAGTACTTC. This codes for CASSYSIGSSYEQYF.